The T cell receptor beta chain under discussion was sequenced for a study of shared clonotypes between healthy human individuals. Study results and limitations: An expected dependence of interdonor clonotype sharing on sequencing depth was noted.

The CDR3 loop spans 12 amino acids. Trimming left V 5 bases short and J 5 bases short, with 10 bases between. The germline CDR1 and CDR2 sequences are SGHVS and FNYEAQ. Details on this clone: Its cognate antigen is unknown.

The table came from immunoSEQ multiplex PCR; TCRdb's copy has only in-frame clones and leaves some out. The sample lists some 800,000 clones, 90% to 95% occurring once. CD8 cells classed as naive were CD45RO-negative and positively selected for CCR7, excluding terminally differentiated effector memory CD45RA+ cells. This receptor was taken from a man aged 25-40 years in good health. The chain links TRBV7-6 to TRBJ2-7, with a possible D match to TRBD2 (5 bases). The sequencing sample was made of naive CD8+ T cells sorted from blood. Here the CDR3 DNA reads TGTGCCAGCAGCGAACTAGGTAACGAGCAGTACTTC. This translates into CASSELGNEQYF.